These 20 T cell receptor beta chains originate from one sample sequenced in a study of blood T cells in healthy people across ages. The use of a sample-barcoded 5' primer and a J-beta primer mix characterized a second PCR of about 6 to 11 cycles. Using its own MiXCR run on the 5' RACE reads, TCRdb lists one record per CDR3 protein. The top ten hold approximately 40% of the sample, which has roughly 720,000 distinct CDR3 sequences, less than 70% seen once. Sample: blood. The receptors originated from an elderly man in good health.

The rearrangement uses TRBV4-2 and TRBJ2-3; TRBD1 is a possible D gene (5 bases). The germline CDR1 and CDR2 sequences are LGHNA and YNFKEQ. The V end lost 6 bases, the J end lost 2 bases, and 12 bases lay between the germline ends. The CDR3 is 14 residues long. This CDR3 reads CASRGQGNTDTQYF. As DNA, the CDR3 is TGTGCCAGCAGGGGCCAGGGCAACACAGATACGCAGTATTTT.

The CDR3 here is CASSPGTSGRSNEQFF. The CDR3 nucleotides are TGTGCCAGCAGTCCCGGGACTAGCGGGAGATCGAATGAGCAGTTCTTC. This chain connects TRBV12-3 or TRBV12-4 to TRBJ2-1, with 14 bases aligning to TRBD2. This CDR3 is 16 amino acids long. V was pared by 5 bases and J by 7 bases, with 7 bases of the junction left unmatched.

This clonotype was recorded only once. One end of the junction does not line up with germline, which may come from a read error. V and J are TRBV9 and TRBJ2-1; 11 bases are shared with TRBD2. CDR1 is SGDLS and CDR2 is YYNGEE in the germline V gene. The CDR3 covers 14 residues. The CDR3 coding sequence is TGTGCCAGCAGCGGCGGTAGCGGGAGGGTTGAGCAGTTCTTT. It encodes CASSGGSGRVEQFF.

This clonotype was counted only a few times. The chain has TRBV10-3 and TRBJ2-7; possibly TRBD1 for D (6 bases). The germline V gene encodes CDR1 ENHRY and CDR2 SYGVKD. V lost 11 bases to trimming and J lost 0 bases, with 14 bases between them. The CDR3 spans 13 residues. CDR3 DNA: TGTGCCGGCCAGGGGCCCAGCTCCTACGAGCAGTACTTC. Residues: CAGQGPSSYEQYF.

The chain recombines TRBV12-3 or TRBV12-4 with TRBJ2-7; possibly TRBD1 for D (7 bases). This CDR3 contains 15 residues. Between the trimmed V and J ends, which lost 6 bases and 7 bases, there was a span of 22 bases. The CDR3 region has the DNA TGTGCCAGCAGCCCGGCGGGGACAGCCCTTGGTGAGCAGTACTTC. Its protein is CASSPAGTALGEQYF.

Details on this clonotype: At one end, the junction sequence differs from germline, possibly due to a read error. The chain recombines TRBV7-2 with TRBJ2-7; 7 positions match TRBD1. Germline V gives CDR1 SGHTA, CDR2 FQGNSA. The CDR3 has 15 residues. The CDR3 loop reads CASSPGTVHSDEQYF. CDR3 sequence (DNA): TGTGCCAGCAGCCCCGGGACAGTCCACTCCGACGAGCAGTACTTC.

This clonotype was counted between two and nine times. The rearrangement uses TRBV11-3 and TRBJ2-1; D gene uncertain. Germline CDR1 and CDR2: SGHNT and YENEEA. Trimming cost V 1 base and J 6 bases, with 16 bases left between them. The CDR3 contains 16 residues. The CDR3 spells CASSLAVGANVNEQFF. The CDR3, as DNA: TGTGCCAGCAGCTTAGCGGTCGGTGCAAATGTCAATGAGCAGTTCTTC.

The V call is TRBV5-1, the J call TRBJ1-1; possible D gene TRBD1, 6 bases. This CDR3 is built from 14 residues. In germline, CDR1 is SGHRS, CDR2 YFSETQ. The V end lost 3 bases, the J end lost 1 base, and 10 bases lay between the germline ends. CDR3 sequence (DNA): TGCGCCAGCAGCTCAGACAGGAGGAACACTGAAGCTTTCTTT. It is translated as CASSSDRRNTEAFF. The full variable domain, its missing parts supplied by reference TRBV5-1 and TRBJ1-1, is KAGVTQTPRYLIKTRGQQVTLSCSPISGHRSVSWYQQTPGQGLQFLFEYFSETQRNKGNFPGRFSGRQFSNSRSEMNVSTLELGDSALYLCASSSDRRNTEAFFGQGTRLTVV.

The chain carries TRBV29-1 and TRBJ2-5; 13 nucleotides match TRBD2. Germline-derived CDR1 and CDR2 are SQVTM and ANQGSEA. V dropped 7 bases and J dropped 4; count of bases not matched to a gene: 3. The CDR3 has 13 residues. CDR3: CSGRTSGRETQYF. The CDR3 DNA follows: TGCAGCGGACGGACTAGCGGGAGAGAGACCCAGTACTTC.

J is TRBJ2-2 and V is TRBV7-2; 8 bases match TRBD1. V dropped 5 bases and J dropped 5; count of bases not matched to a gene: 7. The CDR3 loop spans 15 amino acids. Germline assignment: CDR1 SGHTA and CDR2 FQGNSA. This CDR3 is CASSLRQGSTGELFF. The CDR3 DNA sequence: TGTGCCAGCAGCCTCAGACAGGGGTCGACCGGGGAGCTGTTTTTT. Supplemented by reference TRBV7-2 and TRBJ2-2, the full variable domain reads GAGVSQSPSNKVTEKGKDVELRCDPISGHTALYWYRQSLGQGLEFLIYFQGNSAPDKSGLPSDRFSAERTGGSVSTLTIQRTQQEDSAVYLCASSLRQGSTGELFFGEGSRLTVL.

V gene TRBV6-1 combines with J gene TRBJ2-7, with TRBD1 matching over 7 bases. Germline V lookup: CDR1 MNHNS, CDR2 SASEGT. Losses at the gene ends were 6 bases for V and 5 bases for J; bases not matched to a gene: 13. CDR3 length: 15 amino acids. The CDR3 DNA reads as TGTGCCAGCAGGACAACAGGGGCCGCCTCGGACGAGCAGTACTTC. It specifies CASRTTGAASDEQYF.

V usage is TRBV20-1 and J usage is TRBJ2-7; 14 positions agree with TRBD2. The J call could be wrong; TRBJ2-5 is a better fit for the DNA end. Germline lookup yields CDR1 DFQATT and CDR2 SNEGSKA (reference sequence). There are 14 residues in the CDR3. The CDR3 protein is CSVTSGRVGETQYF. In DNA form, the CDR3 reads TGCAGTGTGACTAGCGGGAGGGTGGGAGAGACCCAGTACTTC.

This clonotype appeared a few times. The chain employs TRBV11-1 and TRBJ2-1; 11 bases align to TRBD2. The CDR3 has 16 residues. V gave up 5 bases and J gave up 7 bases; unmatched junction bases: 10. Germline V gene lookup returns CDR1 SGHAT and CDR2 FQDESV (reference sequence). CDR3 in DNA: TGTGCCAGCAGCACTGGACTAGCGGGTTGGAGGAATGAGCAGTTCTTC. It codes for CASSTGLAGWRNEQFF.

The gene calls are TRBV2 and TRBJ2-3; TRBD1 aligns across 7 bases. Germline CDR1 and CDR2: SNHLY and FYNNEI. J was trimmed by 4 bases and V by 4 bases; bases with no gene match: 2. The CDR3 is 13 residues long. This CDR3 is CASSGRGPDTQYF. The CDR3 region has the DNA TGTGCCAGCAGTGGTAGGGGGCCAGATACGCAGTATTTT.

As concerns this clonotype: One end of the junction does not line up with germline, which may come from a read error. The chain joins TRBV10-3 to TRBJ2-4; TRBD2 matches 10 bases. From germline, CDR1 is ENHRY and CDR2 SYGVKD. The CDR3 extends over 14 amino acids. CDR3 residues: CATSEAGGPSIQYF. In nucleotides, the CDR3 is TGTGCCACCAGTGAAGCGGGAGGGCCGAGCATTCAGTACTTC.

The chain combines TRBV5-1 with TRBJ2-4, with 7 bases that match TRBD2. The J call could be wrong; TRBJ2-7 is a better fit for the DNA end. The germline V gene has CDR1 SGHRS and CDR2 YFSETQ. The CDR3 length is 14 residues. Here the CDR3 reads CASSIRGESYEQYF. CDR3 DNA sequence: TGCGCCAGCAGCATCCGGGGGGAGTCCTACGAGCAGTACTTC.

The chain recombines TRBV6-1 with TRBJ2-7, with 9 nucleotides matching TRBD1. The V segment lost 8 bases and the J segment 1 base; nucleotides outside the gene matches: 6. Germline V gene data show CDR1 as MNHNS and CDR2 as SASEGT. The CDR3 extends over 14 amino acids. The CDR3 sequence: CASFLTGGSYEQYF. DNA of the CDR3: TGTGCCAGCTTCCTGACAGGGGGTTCCTACGAGCAGTACTTC.

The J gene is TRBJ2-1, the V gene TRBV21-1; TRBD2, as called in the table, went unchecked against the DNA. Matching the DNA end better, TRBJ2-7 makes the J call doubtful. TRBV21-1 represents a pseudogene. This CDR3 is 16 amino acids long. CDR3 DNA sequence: TGTGCCAGCAGCTCGCCCGGGACTAGCGGGGTGAATGAGCAGTACTTC. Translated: CASSSPGTSGVNEQYF.

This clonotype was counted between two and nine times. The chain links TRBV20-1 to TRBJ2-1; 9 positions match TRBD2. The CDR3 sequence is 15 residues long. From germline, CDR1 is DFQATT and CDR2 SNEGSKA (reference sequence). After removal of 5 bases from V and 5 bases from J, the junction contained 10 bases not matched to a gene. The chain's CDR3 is CSASQIQREDNEQFF. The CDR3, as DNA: TGCAGTGCTTCTCAAATCCAGCGGGAGGACAATGAGCAGTTCTTC.

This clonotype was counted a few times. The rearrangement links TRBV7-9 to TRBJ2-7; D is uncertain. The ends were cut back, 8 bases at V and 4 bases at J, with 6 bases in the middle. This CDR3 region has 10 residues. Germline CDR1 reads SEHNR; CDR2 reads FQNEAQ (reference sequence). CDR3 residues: CASDPYEQYF. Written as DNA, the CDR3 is TGTGCCAGCGACCCTTACGAGCAGTACTTC.